This TCR beta chain was sequenced during a study of blood T cell repertoires in COVID-19. About the research overall: Some COVID-19 samples were acute and others convalescent; all came from the United States, Italy and Spain. Sources were T cells, B-cell-depleted T cells, or PBMCs; the material itself was cDNA or gDNA.

The table came from immunoSEQ multiplex PCR; TCRdb's copy has only in-frame clones and leaves some out. The data show roughly 290,000 clones, around nine tenths seen once. Looked up from germline, CDR1 is LGHNA and CDR2 is YSLEER. The CDR3 spans 15 residues. V lost 1 base and J lost 0, with 9 bases in between. Self-reported history from a screening survey and questionnaire set each donor's cohort. Sequencing was done on a sample of PBMCs or T cells enriched from blood (not recorded which). The TCR sequence derives from a woman aged 35 to 49 who had recovered from COVID-19. The chain links TRBV4-3 to TRBJ1-1; the D gene is possibly TRBD1 (5 bases). The CDR3 sequence is CASSQGEDMNTEAFF. In DNA, the CDR3 is TGCGCCAGCAGCCAAGGGGAGGACATGAACACTGAAGCTTTCTTT.